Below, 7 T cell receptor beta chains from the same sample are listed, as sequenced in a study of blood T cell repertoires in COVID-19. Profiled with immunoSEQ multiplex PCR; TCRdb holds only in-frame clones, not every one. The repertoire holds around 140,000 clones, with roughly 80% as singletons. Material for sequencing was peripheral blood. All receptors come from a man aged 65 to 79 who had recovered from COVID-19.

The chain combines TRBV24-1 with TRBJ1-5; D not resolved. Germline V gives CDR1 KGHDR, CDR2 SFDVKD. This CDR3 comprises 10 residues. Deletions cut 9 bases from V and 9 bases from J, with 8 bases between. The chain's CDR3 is CATGEGPQHF. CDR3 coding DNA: TGTGCCACCGGGGAGGGGCCCCAGCATTTT.

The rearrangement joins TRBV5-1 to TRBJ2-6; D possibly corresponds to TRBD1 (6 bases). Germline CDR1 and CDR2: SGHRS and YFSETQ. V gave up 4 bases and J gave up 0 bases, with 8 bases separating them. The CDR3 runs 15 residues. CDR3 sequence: CASSVGGSGANVLTF. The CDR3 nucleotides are TGCGCCAGCAGCGTAGGGGGCTCTGGGGCCAACGTCCTGACTTTC.

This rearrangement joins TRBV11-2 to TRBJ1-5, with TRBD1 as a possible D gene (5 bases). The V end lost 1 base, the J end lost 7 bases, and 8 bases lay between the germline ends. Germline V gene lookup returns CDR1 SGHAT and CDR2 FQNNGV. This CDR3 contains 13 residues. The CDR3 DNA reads TGTGCCAGCAGCTTAGTATCAGGGCAGCCCCAGCATTTT. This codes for CASSLVSGQPQHF. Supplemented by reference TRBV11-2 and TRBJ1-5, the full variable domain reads EAGVAQSPRYKIIEKRQSVAFWCNPISGHATLYWYQQILGQGPKLLIQFQNNGVVDDSQLPKDRFSAERLKGVDSTLKIQPAKLEDSAVYLCASSLVSGQPQHFGDGTRLSIL.

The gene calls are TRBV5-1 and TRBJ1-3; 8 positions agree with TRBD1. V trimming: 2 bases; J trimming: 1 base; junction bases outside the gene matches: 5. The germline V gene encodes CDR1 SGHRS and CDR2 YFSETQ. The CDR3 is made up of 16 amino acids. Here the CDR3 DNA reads TGCGCCAGCAGCTTTCTTCAGGGGGCGTCTGGAAACACCATATATTTT. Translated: CASSFLQGASGNTIYF.

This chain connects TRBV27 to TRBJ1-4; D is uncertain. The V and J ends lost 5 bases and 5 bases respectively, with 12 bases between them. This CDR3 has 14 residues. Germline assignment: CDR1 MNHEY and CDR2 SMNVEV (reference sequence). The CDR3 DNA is TGTGCCAGCAGTAACCTGGACTTCAATGAAAAACTGTTTTTT. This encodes CASSNLDFNEKLFF. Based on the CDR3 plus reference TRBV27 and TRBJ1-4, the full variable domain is EAQVTQNPRYLITVTGKKLTVTCSQNMNHEYMSWYRQDPGLGLRQIYYSMNVEVTDKGDVPEGYKVSRKEKRNFPLILESPSPNQTSLYFCASSNLDFNEKLFFGSGTQLSVL.

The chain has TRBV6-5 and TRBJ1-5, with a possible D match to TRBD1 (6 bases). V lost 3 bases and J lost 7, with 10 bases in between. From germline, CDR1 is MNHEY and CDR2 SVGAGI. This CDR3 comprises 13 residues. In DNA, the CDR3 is TGTGCCAGCAGTTATGCGGGGGCCCAGCCCCAGCATTTT. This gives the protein CASSYAGAQPQHF.

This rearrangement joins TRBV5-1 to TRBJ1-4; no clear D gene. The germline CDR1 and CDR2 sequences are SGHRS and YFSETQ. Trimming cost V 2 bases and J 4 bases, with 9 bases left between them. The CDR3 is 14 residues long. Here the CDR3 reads CASSFSTGNEKLFF. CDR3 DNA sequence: TGCGCCAGCAGCTTTTCGACGGGTAATGAAAAACTGTTTTTT.